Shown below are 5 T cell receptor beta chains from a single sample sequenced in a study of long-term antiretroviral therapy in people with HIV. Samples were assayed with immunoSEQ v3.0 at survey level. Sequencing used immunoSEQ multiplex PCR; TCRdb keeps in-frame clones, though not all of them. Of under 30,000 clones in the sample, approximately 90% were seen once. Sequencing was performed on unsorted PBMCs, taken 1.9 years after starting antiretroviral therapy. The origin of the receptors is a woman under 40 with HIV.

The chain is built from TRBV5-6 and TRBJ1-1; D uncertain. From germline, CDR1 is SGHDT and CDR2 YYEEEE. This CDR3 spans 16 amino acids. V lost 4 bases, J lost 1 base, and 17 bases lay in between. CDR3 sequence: CASSPRRSSKNTEAFF. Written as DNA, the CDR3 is TGTGCCAGCAGCCCTCGAAGGTCTTCTAAGAACACTGAAGCTTTCTTT.

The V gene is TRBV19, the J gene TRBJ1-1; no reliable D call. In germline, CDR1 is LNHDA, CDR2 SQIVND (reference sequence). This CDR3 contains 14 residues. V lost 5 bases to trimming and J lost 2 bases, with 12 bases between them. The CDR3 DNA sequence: TGTGCCAGTAGTGCCGGTGGGTTTAACACTGAAGCTTTCTTT. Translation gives CASSAGGFNTEAFF.

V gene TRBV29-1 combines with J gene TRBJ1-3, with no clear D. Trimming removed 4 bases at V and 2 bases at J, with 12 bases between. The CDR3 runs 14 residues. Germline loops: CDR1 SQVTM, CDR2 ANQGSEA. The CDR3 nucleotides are TGCAGCGTTGTTGAGGGAAGCACTGGAAACACCATATATTTT. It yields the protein CSVVEGSTGNTIYF.

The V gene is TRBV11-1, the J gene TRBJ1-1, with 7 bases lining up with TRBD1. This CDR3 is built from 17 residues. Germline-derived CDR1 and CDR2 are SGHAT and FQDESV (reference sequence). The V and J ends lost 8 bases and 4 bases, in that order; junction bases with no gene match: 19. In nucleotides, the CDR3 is TGTGCCAGCGGAAACTTGGGGGACAGACCCAGAGGCACTGAAGCTTTCTTT. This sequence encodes CASGNLGDRPRGTEAFF.

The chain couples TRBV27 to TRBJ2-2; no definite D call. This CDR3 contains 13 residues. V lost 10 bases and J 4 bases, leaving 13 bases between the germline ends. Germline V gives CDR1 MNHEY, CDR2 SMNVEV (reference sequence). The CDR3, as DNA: TGTGCCACCGTGGGTTCGGTCACCGGGGAGCTGTTTTTT. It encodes CATVGSVTGELFF.